What follows is one TCR beta chain and its context. This sample is part of a study of blood T cell repertoires in COVID-19. Method: immunoSEQ multiplex PCR; TCRdb's copy keeps in-frame clones and lacks some. The repertoire holds 300,000 to 400,000 clones, with around 90% as singletons. CDR3 length: 14 residues. Trimming took 3 bases from V and 8 from J; bases not matched to a gene: 8. Germline loops: CDR1 SGHVS, CDR2 FQNEAQ. The sequencing sample was made of peripheral blood. The rearrangement uses TRBV7-8 and TRBJ2-7; 9 positions match TRBD2. The TCR comes from a woman aged 25 to 39 with COVID-19, enrolled during active disease. DNA for the CDR3: TGTGCCAGCAGCTTGGGCGGGAGGGTCGAAAAGCAGTACGTC. Amino acid sequence: CASSLGGRVEKQYV.